Described below is a single T cell receptor beta chain sequence and its context. Its specificity is unknown. The sample originates from a study of identical twins. Germline V gene data show CDR1 as SNHLY and CDR2 as FYNNEI. Trimming removed 11 bases at V and 0 bases at J, with 20 bases between. The length of the CDR3 is 16 residues. TCRdb reanalysed the 5' RACE reads using MiXCR and keeps one entry per CDR3 protein. This table holds 690,000 or so distinct CDR3 sequences, around 8.3% found once. Whole-study findings and limits: Cord blood beta clonotypes present at high abundance carried fewer insertions; no such pattern appeared in memory repertoires. When twins shared out-of-frame alpha sequences, those sequences had excess low generation probability.

The same data also contributed to another study, on yellow fever vaccine responses in identical twins.

Sequenced input: PBMCs. This sequence originates from a woman younger than 35 in good health. The chain couples TRBV2 to TRBJ2-1; a possible D gene is TRBD2 (5 bases). The CDR3 DNA is TGTGCCTCCCGACTAATTATGGGGAGCTCCTACAATGAGCAGTTCTTC. Protein sequence: CASRLIMGSSYNEQFF.